This T cell receptor (beta chain) came from a study of cytomegalovirus exposure and HLA in healthy donors. Study context: Of several hundred genotyped donors, 81% grouped in the Caucasian-associated ancestry cluster.

Primers: 60 Vbeta forward and 13 Jbeta reverse. Sequenced by immunoSEQ multiplex PCR; TCRdb stores in-frame clones only, minus some. This sample's table reports tens of thousands of clones. The CDR3 has 15 amino acids. Between the trimmed V and J ends, which lost 5 bases and 0 bases, there was a span of 8 bases. CDR1 MNHEY and CDR2 SVGAGI come from the germline V gene. Sequencing used PBMCs. This sequence was found in a woman aged 60-70 years in good health and CMV-seronegative. The rearrangement uses TRBV6-5 and TRBJ2-6, with D perhaps matching TRBD2 (5 bases). The chain's CDR3 is CASSSRGSGANVLTF. The CDR3, as DNA: TGTGCCAGCAGTAGCCGGGGCTCTGGGGCCAACGTCCTGACTTTC.